The present T cell receptor beta chain was sequenced within a study of blood T cell repertoires in COVID-19. Study details: Collection of acute and convalescent COVID-19 samples took place in the United States, Italy and Spain. T cells, B-cell-depleted T cells, or PBMCs provided the cDNA or gDNA that served as material.

Authors' methods: It was from reference gene primer amplification that nucleated cell counts were estimated. Libraries were prepared by immunoSEQ multiplex PCR; TCRdb keeps only in-frame clonotypes and omits some of them. That table supplies the V and J calls and clone size; D and trimming were determined from the DNA. The table has 30,000 to 35,000 clones, over 70% seen once. Trimming took 4 bases from V and 1 from J; bases not matched to a gene: 1. Per germline, CDR1 ENHRY and CDR2 SYGVKD. CDR3 length equals 15 residues. Material: peripheral blood. This clonotype originated in a man older than 75 with acute or convalescent COVID-19. The gene calls are TRBV10-3 and TRBJ2-3; the match to TRBD2 covers 11 bases. The CDR3: CAISGGLAGTDTQYF. The CDR3 DNA reads as TGTGCCATCAGTGGGGGACTAGCGGGCACAGATACGCAGTATTTT.